These 30 T cell receptor beta chains originate from one sample sequenced in a study of low-dose radiotherapy and immunotherapy resistance in tumors. cDNA synthesis used a TRAV/TRBV-specific primer set for both chains. For amplifying TCRs, the PCR ran for about 20 cycles with Phusion, which was used together with a constant-region primer and the adapter on the V primers. MiXCR, run by TCRdb on the reads, gives a single entry per CDR3 protein. The table lists 31,000 or so distinct CDR3 sequences, 45% to 55% of them singletons. Time point defined: after trial treatment. This sample's treatment: LDRT plus nivolumab, ipilimumab, low-dose cyclophosphamide and aspirin (RACIN trial). The specimen comprised PBMCs, sampled after low-dose radiotherapy plus immunotherapy. These receptors were collected from a male donor with gallbladder cancer.

This clonotype was detected once. This chain uses TRBV11-2 with TRBJ2-7; D is uncertain. In germline, CDR1 is SGHAT, CDR2 FQNNGV. This CDR3 comprises 14 residues. Trimming left V 4 bases short and J 0 bases short, with 10 bases between. CDR3: CASSYNTYSYEQYF. CDR3 nucleotide sequence: TGTGCCAGCAGCTACAACACTTACTCCTACGAGCAGTACTTC.

This clonotype appeared a few times. The chain employs TRBV5-1 and TRBJ2-2, with 9 bases matching TRBD1. The CDR3 runs 14 residues. The ends lost 7 bases at V and 15 bases at J; junction bases unmatched: 16. The germline CDR1 and CDR2 sequences are SGHRS and YFSETQ. The CDR3 nucleotides read TGCGCCAGCGACGCTACAGGGGGCGGGGAGCTGTTGTTTTTT. Translated, it gives CASDATGGGELLFF.

This clonotype is medium-sized. CDR3 protein: CASSLSGPNQPQHF. The CDR3 DNA reads TGTGCCAGCAGTTTATCAGGCCCCAATCAGCCCCAGCATTTT. The chain is built from TRBV28 and TRBJ1-5; D gene uncertain. V lost 1 base to trimming and J lost 3 bases, with 7 bases between them. Germline CDR1 and CDR2: MDHEN and SYDVKM. The CDR3 spans 14 residues. The whole variable domain, remainder taken from reference TRBV28 and TRBJ1-5, is DVKVTQSSRYLVKRTGEKVFLECVQDMDHENMFWYRQDPGLGLRLIYFSYDVKMKEKGDIPEGYSVSREKKERFSLILESASTNQTSMYLCASSLSGPNQPQHFGDGTRLSIL.

This clonotype rates as medium-sized (0.01 to 0.1%). The gene calls are TRBV6-8 and TRBJ2-4; D may be TRBD1 or TRBD2 (5 bases each). The germline V and J ends were trimmed by 6 bases and 0 bases, with 15 bases remaining between them. The CDR3 loop spans 16 amino acids. From germline, CDR1 is MNHGY and CDR2 SAAAGT. DNA of the CDR3: TGTGCCAGCAGCCTAACCGGGACGCCAGCCAAAAACATTCAGTACTTC. Encoded protein: CASSLTGTPAKNIQYF.

A word on this clonotype: Germline and junction disagree at one end, which may indicate a read error. The CDR3 bases are TGTGCCAGCAACTTAGACTCTCTAGCGGGGACCAAAAACATTCAGTACTTC. As protein: CASNLDSLAGTKNIQYF. The gene calls are TRBV7-2 and TRBJ2-4; TRBD2 matches 9 bases. CDR1 is SGHTA, CDR2 FQGNSA, per germline. CDR3 length: 17 amino acids.

Within the sample, this clonotype is medium-sized. This chain connects TRBV10-3 to TRBJ2-1; D might be TRBD1 or TRBD2, each matching 6 bases. V was shortened by 5 bases and J by 5 bases, with 19 bases between the two germline ends. From germline, CDR1 is ENHRY and CDR2 SYGVKD. There are 16 residues in the CDR3. CDR3 sequence (DNA): TGTGCCATCAGTACAGGAGGGGGAAGGCAAAACAATGAGCAGTTCTTC. Translated, it gives CAISTGGGRQNNEQFF.

This clonotype is deemed medium-sized. The V call is TRBV5-1, the J call TRBJ2-3; 8 bases line up with TRBD2. This CDR3 spans 15 amino acids. Germline trimming cut 0 bases from V and 2 bases from J; bases unmatched to any gene: 2. Per germline, CDR1 SGHRS and CDR2 YFSETQ. CDR3 DNA: TGCGCCAGCAGCTTGGATAGCGGGAACACAGATACGCAGTATTTT. Amino acid sequence: CASSLDSGNTDTQYF.

The count of this clonotype is one. The chain carries TRBV24-1 and TRBJ2-6; D is perhaps TRBD1 (5 bases). This CDR3 spans 15 amino acids. Between the trimmed V and J ends, which lost 9 bases and 0 bases, there was a span of 11 bases. Germline V lookup: CDR1 KGHDR, CDR2 SFDVKD. CDR3 region: CATQTGTSGANVLTF. The CDR3 DNA is TGTGCCACCCAAACAGGTACCTCTGGGGCCAACGTCCTGACTTTC.

This clonotype was counted many times. The V gene is TRBV6-2 or TRBV6-3, the J gene TRBJ2-7; D is unresolved. The CDR3 length is 12 residues. The germline CDR1 and CDR2 sequences are MNHEY and SVGEGT. Trimming shortened V by 5 bases and J by 4 bases, and 9 bases separated the two germline ends. Here the CDR3 DNA reads TGTGCCAGCAGTGTGTTAAAGTACGAGCAGTACTTC. The encoded protein is CASSVLKYEQYF.

A remark on this clonotype: A far larger clone lies a single base away; this is likely a read error. V usage is TRBV5-1 and J usage is TRBJ2-1, with 10 bases aligning to TRBD1. The junction had 14 bases not matched to a gene; V was cut back by 4 bases and J by 13 bases. This CDR3 region has 15 residues. CDR1 is SGHRS, CDR2 YFSETQ, per germline. DNA of the CDR3: TGCGCCAGCAGCATGGGACAGGGGAGGCAAGAGACCCAGTTCTTC. Protein sequence: CASSMGQGRQETQFF. The variable domain in full, with the rest retrieved from reference TRBV5-1 and TRBJ2-1, is KAGVTQTPRYLIKTRGQQVTLSCSPISGHRSVSWYQQTPGQGLQFLFEYFSETQRNKGNFPGRFSGRQFSNSRSEMNVSTLELGDSALYLCASSMGQGRQETQFFGPGTRLTVL.

This sequence joins TRBV7-2 and TRBJ2-2; D is possibly TRBD2 (6 bases). Trimming stripped 2 bases from V and 2 bases from J, with 12 bases between. Per the germline V gene, CDR1 is SGHTA and CDR2 is FQGNSA. CDR3 length: 16 amino acids. The CDR3 nucleotides are TGTGCCAGCAGCTTACGGGCAGCGGGCAACACCGGGGAGCTGTTTTTT. Amino acid sequence: CASSLRAAGNTGELFF.

V gene TRBV29-1 combines with J gene TRBJ2-7; the D gene is possibly TRBD2 (6 bases). This CDR3 contains 14 residues. Germline lookup yields CDR1 SQVTM and CDR2 ANQGSEA. Between the trimmed V and J ends, which lost 2 bases and 3 bases, there was a span of 14 bases. CDR3 in DNA: TGCAGCGTTGAATACCCACACGGGGGCTACGAGCAGTACTTC. Translated, it gives CSVEYPHGGYEQYF.

This clonotype has at least ten counts. The chain joins TRBV28 to TRBJ1-5; D ambiguous. There are 15 residues in the CDR3. Trimming cost V 3 bases and J 2 bases, with 11 bases left between them. Germline V CDR1 and CDR2: MDHEN, SYDVKM. The CDR3 is CASSFGILGNQPQHF. In DNA, the CDR3 is TGTGCCAGCAGTTTTGGGATCCTTGGCAATCAGCCCCAGCATTTT.

The gene calls are TRBV27 and TRBJ2-5; D tentatively reads TRBD1 or TRBD2 (5 bases each). Trimming removed 2 bases from V and 7 bases from J, with 14 bases in between. Germline V lookup: CDR1 MNHEY, CDR2 SMNVEV (reference sequence). The CDR3 has 14 residues. The CDR3 DNA reads TGTGCCAGCAGTTTAGGGGCCCTTGGGGGGACCCAGTACTTC. Its translation: CASSLGALGGTQYF.

This clonotype ranks as medium-sized. The V call is TRBV9, the J call TRBJ1-3; D unclear. Germline values: CDR1 SGDLS, CDR2 YYNGEE. This CDR3 has 15 amino acids. Between the trimmed V and J ends, which lost 0 bases and 0 bases, there was a span of 7 bases. CDR3 in DNA: TGTGCCAGCAGCGTAGCTCCGTTCTCTGGAAACACCATATATTTT. Residues: CASSVAPFSGNTIYF.

This clonotype qualifies as medium-sized. CDR3 amino acids: CARKTGGTEGTQYF. The CDR3 nucleotides are TGTGCCAGGAAAACTGGGGGGACTGAGGGGACCCAGTACTTC. The rearrangement links TRBV2 to TRBJ2-5; maybe TRBD2 (6 bases). The CDR3 is 14 residues long. Germline CDR1 reads SNHLY; CDR2 reads FYNNEI. Trimming removed 9 bases from V and 7 bases from J, with 21 bases in between.

The V call is TRBV5-3, the J call TRBJ2-1; 7 bases are a match to TRBD2. TRBV5-3 is placed among ORFs of uncertain function. J was trimmed by 4 bases and V by 8 bases; bases with no gene match: 12. The CDR3 consists of 15 residues. The CDR3 reads CASSPGTTLYNEQFF. CDR3 nucleotides: TGTGCCAGCAGCCCCGGGACTACCCTATACAATGAGCAGTTCTTC.

This clonotype was found a few times. The CDR3, as DNA: TGTGCCAGCAGTCACGGGACTAGCGGCCAAGAGACCCAGTACTTC. It yields the protein CASSHGTSGQETQYF. The chain uses TRBV12-3 or TRBV12-4 and TRBJ2-5; 11 nucleotides match TRBD2. The CDR3 contains 15 residues. Germline trimming cut 5 bases from V and 1 base from J; bases unmatched to any gene: 3.

In the case of this clonotype: At one of its ends the junction is not consistent with the germline gene, which may arise from a read error. This chain joins TRBV5-3 and TRBJ2-7; 8 bases align to TRBD2. TRBV5-3 is labeled an ORF, and its function is uncertain. The CDR3 totals 14 residues. The CDR3 DNA is TGTGCCAGCAGCTTGGGAGCGGGGGCCTACGAGCAGTACTTC. Protein product: CASSLGAGAYEQYF.

There are many counts of this clonotype. The chain couples TRBV6-2 or TRBV6-3 to TRBJ1-5, with a possible D match to TRBD1 (5 bases). CDR1 is MNHEY, CDR2 SVGEGT, per germline. Trimming cost V 5 bases and J 0 bases, with 11 bases left between them. The CDR3 has 15 residues. This chain's CDR3 is CASSEGTVSNQPQHF. The CDR3 nucleotides read TGTGCCAGCAGTGAGGGGACGGTTAGCAATCAGCCCCAGCATTTT.

This clonotype came up a few times. The chain is built from TRBV3-1 and TRBJ2-3, with TRBD2 matching 7 bases. The CDR3 runs to 15 residues. Looked up from germline, CDR1 is LGHDT and CDR2 is YNNKEL (reference sequence). The J segment lost 0 bases and the V segment lost 1 base, leaving 1 base of the junction unmatched. CDR3 loop: CASSQAGGSTDTQYF. CDR3 DNA sequence: TGTGCCAGCAGCCAAGCGGGGGGAAGCACAGATACGCAGTATTTT.

The V call is TRBV29-1, the J call TRBJ1-2; TRBD1 is a possible D gene (5 bases). CDR3 length equals 16 residues. Trimming took 0 bases from V and 4 from J, leaving 18 bases between them. Germline lookup yields CDR1 SQVTM and CDR2 ANQGSEA. The CDR3 reads CSVEDISGTNSYGYTF. CDR3 bases: TGCAGCGTTGAAGATATTTCCGGGACGAACTCCTATGGCTACACCTTC. The full variable domain, rest sourced from reference TRBV29-1 and TRBJ1-2, is SAVISQKPSRDICQRGTSLTIQCQVDSQVTMMFWYRQQPGQSLTLIATANQGSEATYESGFVIDKFPISRPNLTFSTLTVSNMSPEDSSIYLCSVEDISGTNSYGYTFGSGTRLTVV.

This clonotype was observed a handful of times. This chain uses TRBV9 with TRBJ2-7; D possibly corresponds to TRBD2 (6 bases). Germline CDR1 and CDR2: SGDLS and YYNGEE. The CDR3 has 14 amino acids. Trimming shortened V by 2 bases and J by 3 bases, and 12 bases separated the two germline ends. CDR3 nucleotides: TGTGCCAGCAGCGTGGGGGGACTGAACTACGAGCAGTACTTC. It is translated as CASSVGGLNYEQYF.

This clonotype was seen a few times. The chain uses TRBV11-1 and TRBJ2-5; D is unclear. This CDR3 region has 14 residues. Per the germline V gene, CDR1 is SGHAT and CDR2 is FQDESV (reference sequence). V shed 0 bases and J shed 5 bases, with 10 bases lying between them. The CDR3 protein is CASSLAGGSETQYF. The CDR3 DNA reads as TGTGCCAGCAGCTTAGCCGGTGGTTCGGAGACCCAGTACTTC.

This clonotype was observed many times. The V and J genes are TRBV6-1 and TRBJ2-3; D might be TRBD2 (6 bases). In germline, CDR1 is MNHNS, CDR2 SASEGT. The CDR3 loop spans 16 amino acids. Trimming removed 3 bases at V and 6 bases at J, with 19 bases between. In nucleotides, the CDR3 is TGTGCCAGCAGTGATTGGGGACTCCCCCCGGGGGATACGCAGTATTTT. Its protein product is CASSDWGLPPGDTQYF.

This clonotype is labeled as medium-sized (0.01 to 0.1%). The chain uses TRBV5-1 and TRBJ2-3; 7 bases fit TRBD1. The length of the CDR3 is 15 residues. CDR1 and CDR2 from the germline V gene are SGHRS and YFSETQ. The V segment lost 1 base and the J segment 1 base; nucleotides outside the gene matches: 3. CDR3 residues: CASSLRGQGTDTQYF. The CDR3 DNA sequence: TGCGCCAGCAGCTTGAGGGGGCAGGGCACAGATACGCAGTATTTT.

This clonotype is deemed medium-sized (0.01 to 0.1%). The chain joins TRBV6-1 to TRBJ2-5; tentative D call: TRBD1 (5 bases). The V and J ends lost 2 bases and 2 bases respectively, with 12 bases between them. From germline, CDR1 is MNHNS and CDR2 SASEGT. There are 15 residues in the CDR3. CDR3 in amino acids: CASSERQGTQETQYF. Written as DNA, the CDR3 is TGTGCCAGCAGTGAACGGCAGGGCACGCAAGAGACCCAGTACTTC.

This chain uses TRBV7-3 with TRBJ2-7, with 9 nucleotides matching TRBD2. V was pared by 5 bases and J by 3 bases, with 8 bases of the junction left unmatched. CDR3 size: 15 residues. From germline, CDR1 is SGHTA and CDR2 FQGTGA. The CDR3 reads CASSIGTSKLYEQYF. DNA of the CDR3: TGTGCCAGCAGCATCGGGACTAGCAAACTCTACGAGCAGTACTTC.

This clonotype was seen repeatedly, ten times or more. The chain combines TRBV19 with TRBJ2-7; D is ambiguous. The length of the CDR3 is 11 residues. V was trimmed by 4 bases and J by 3 bases, leaving 4 bases between them. The germline CDR1 and CDR2 sequences are LNHDA and SQIVND (reference sequence). Here the CDR3 DNA reads TGTGCCAGTAGTAACCACTACGAGCAGTACTTC. It is translated as CASSNHYEQYF.

This rearrangement joins TRBV11-1 to TRBJ2-5, with 7 bases identical to TRBD2. The V and J ends lost 5 bases and 3 bases, in that order; junction bases with no gene match: 12. The CDR3 has 16 amino acids. Germline CDR1 SGHAT, CDR2 FQDESV (reference sequence). CDR3 DNA: TGTGCCAGCAGCCCTCCGCGGGACTACCTAAAAGAGACCCAGTACTTC. This encodes CASSPPRDYLKETQYF.